The next 10 T cell receptor beta chains were all read from a single sample in a study of blood T cell repertoires in COVID-19. TCRdb's table, derived via immunoSEQ multiplex PCR, lists solely in-frame clones and lacks some. The sample has about 60,000 clones, 90% seen once. Specimen: peripheral blood. The receptors here all came from a human donor with active COVID-19. The donor label of this sample is uncertain.

V gene TRBV18 combines with J gene TRBJ1-1; D perhaps matches TRBD1 (6 bases). Trimming shortened V by 5 bases and J by 4 bases, and 17 bases separated the two germline ends. Germline CDR1 KGHSH, CDR2 LQKENI. This CDR3 is built from 15 residues. CDR3 bases: TGTGCCAGCTCATTTCAGGGGCCCCCGGCCACTGAAGCTTTCTTT. The encoded protein is CASSFQGPPATEAFF. The complete variable domain, with remaining parts taken from reference TRBV18 and TRBJ1-1, reads NAGVMQNPRHLVRRRGQEARLRCSPMKGHSHVYWYRQLPEEGLKFMVYLQKENIIDESGMPKERFSAEFPKEGPSILRIQQVVRGDSAAYFCASSFQGPPATEAFFGQGTRLTVV.

The chain has TRBV3-1 (or the pseudogene TRBV3-2) and TRBJ1-3; D remains ambiguous. The V end was cut by 0 bases, the J end by 0 bases, with 6 bases between. Germline CDR1 is LGHDT and CDR2 is YNNKEL (reference sequence). The CDR3 sequence is 15 residues long. CDR3 coding DNA: TGTGCCAGCAGCCAAGAACTCCTCTCTGGAAACACCATATATTTT. Translating it yields CASSQELLSGNTIYF.

The chain links TRBV6-2 or TRBV6-3 to TRBJ2-1; 8 positions match TRBD2. Germline V gene sequence: CDR1 MNHEY, CDR2 SVGEGT. The CDR3 contains 14 residues. V shed 5 bases, J shed 7 bases, and the junction held 7 bases outside the gene matches. CDR3 in DNA: TGTGCCAGCAGTCAGGGCGGGGGGTTGAATGAGCAGTTCTTC. Amino acid sequence: CASSQGGGLNEQFF.

This chain joins TRBV28 and TRBJ2-2; 8 nucleotides line up with TRBD1. The germline V gene has CDR1 MDHEN and CDR2 SYDVKM. The ends lost 5 bases at V and 5 bases at J; junction bases unmatched: 7. The CDR3 has 15 residues. The CDR3 bases are TGTGCCAGCAGTGGGAGGACAGGGCGGACCGGGGAGCTGTTTTTT. This codes for CASSGRTGRTGELFF.

This chain uses TRBV19 with TRBJ1-1, with 7 positions matching TRBD1. This CDR3 has 19 residues. Trimming cost V 8 bases and J 2 bases; bases outside gene matches: 23. Germline V gene data show CDR1 as LNHDA and CDR2 as SQIVND (reference sequence). This CDR3 reads CASDPDPWLSGGNNTEAFF. DNA of the CDR3: TGTGCCAGTGACCCTGACCCCTGGTTGTCAGGGGGAAACAACACTGAAGCTTTCTTT.

In DNA form, the CDR3 reads TGCAGTCCCGAGCATTATGGCTACACCTTC. It yields the protein CSPEHYGYTF. The genes are TRBV20-1 and TRBJ1-2, with D unclear. Germline CDR1 reads DFQATT; CDR2 reads SNEGSKA (reference sequence). Trimming removed 8 bases at V and 5 bases at J, with 9 bases between. This CDR3 spans 10 amino acids.

The chain combines TRBV18 with TRBJ1-3; D remains ambiguous. V lost 2 bases to trimming and J lost 0 bases, with 5 bases between them. The CDR3 sequence is 14 residues long. Germline lookup yields CDR1 KGHSH and CDR2 LQKENI. The CDR3 loop is CASSPGISGNTIYF. The CDR3 bases are TGTGCCAGCTCACCAGGCATCTCTGGAAACACCATATATTTT.

This chain uses TRBV30 with TRBJ1-5, with D possibly TRBD1 on 6 matching bases. The CDR3 runs to 15 residues. V lost 1 base and J lost 5, with 15 bases in between. CDR1 is GTSNPN and CDR2 is SVGIG in the germline V gene (reference sequence). The CDR3 region has the DNA TGTGCCTGGAGTGCCAGGGGTTTAACCGATCAGCCCCAGCATTTT. Amino acids: CAWSARGLTDQPQHF.

V and J are TRBV20-1 and TRBJ1-1; D possibly corresponds to TRBD1 (5 bases). This CDR3 has 12 residues. The V end was cut by 3 bases, the J end by 10 bases, with 15 bases between. Germline CDR1 is DFQATT and CDR2 is SNEGSKA (reference sequence). The CDR3 DNA reads TGCAGTGCTAGTCGCAGGGAGGCAGCAGCTTTCTTT. It is translated as CSASRREAAAFF.

The rearrangement joins TRBV29-1 to TRBJ2-1; D is unresolved. CDR1 and CDR2 from the germline V gene are SQVTM and ANQGSEA. V was clipped by 8 bases and J by 0 bases, with 11 bases between them. The CDR3 length is 13 residues. The CDR3 DNA is TGCAGCATCCACCGGAGCTCCTACAATGAGCAGTTCTTC. This sequence encodes CSIHRSSYNEQFF.